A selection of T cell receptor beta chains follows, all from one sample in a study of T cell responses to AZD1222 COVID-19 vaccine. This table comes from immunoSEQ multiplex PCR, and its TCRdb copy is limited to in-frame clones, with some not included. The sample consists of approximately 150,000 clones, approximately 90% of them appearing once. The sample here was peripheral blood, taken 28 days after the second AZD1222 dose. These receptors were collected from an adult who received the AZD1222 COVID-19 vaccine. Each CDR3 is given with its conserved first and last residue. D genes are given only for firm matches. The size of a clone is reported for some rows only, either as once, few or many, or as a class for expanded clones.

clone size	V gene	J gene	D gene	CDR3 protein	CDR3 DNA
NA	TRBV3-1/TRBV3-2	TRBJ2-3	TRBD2	CASSQTGLARSDTQYF	TGTGCCAGCAGCCAGACCGGACTAGCGAGATCAGATACGCAGTATTTT
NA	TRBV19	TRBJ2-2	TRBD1	CASIGTDYTGELFF	TGTGCCAGTATCGGGACAGATTACACCGGGGAGCTGTTTTTT
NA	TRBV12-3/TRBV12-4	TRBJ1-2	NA	CASSPGIHYGYTF	TGTGCCAGCAGTCCAGGGATTCACTATGGCTACACCTTC
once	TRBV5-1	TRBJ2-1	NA	CASSLALAPPLDEQFF	TGCGCCAGCAGCTTGGCCCTGGCCCCCCCCCTCGATGAGCAGTTCTTC
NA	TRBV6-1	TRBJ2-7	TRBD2	CASREAGGFSYEQYF	TGTGCCAGCAGAGAAGCGGGGGGGTTCTCCTACGAGCAGTACTTC
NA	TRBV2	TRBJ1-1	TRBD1	CASSFTGGKGTEAFF	TGTGCCAGCAGTTTTACAGGGGGTAAGGGCACTGAAGCTTTCTTT
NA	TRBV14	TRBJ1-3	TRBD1	CASSPGTGAGNTIYF	TGTGCCAGCAGTCCCGGGACAGGGGCTGGAAACACCATATATTTT
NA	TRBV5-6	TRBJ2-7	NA	CASSRQPFSSYEQYF	TGTGCCAGCAGCAGACAGCCTTTTAGCTCCTACGAGCAGTACTTC
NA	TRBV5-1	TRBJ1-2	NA	CASSLAHRAGRGDYGYTF	TGCGCCAGCAGCTTGGCCCATAGGGCAGGGAGAGGCGACTATGGCTACACCTTC
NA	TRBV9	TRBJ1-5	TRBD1	CASSVGGGGQPQHF	TGTGCCAGCAGCGTAGGAGGGGGCGGTCAGCCCCAGCATTTT
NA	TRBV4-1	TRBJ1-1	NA	CASSQVSGGDTEAFF	TGCGCCAGCAGCCAAGTCAGTGGGGGTGACACTGAAGCTTTCTTT
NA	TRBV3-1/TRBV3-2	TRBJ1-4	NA	CASSQDLRSGEKLFF	TGTGCCAGCAGCCAAGATCTGAGGAGTGGCGAAAAACTGTTTTTT
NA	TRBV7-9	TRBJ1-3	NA	CAIFVGGFGNTIYF	TGTGCCATCTTTGTTGGGGGCTTCGGAAACACCATATATTTT
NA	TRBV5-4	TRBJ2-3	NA	CASSLPGLRTDTQYF	TGTGCCAGCAGCCTACCGGGACTGAGAACAGATACGCAGTATTTT
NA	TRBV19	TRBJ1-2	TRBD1	CASTPGQGSYGYTF	TGTGCCAGTACACCGGGACAGGGAAGCTATGGCTACACCTTC
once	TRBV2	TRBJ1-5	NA	CASSEVYTAQHF	TGTGCCAGCAGTGAAGTATATACCGCCCAGCATTTT
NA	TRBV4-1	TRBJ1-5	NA	CASSQLGLGTQPQHF	TGCGCCAGCAGCCAATTAGGATTAGGGACTCAGCCCCAGCATTTT
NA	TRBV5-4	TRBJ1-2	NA	CASSLVGNRNYGYTF	TGTGCCAGCAGCTTGGTTGGCAACCGAAACTATGGCTACACCTTC
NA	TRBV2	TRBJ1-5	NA	CASSRDISNQPQHF	TGTGCCAGCAGTCGGGACATTAGCAATCAGCCCCAGCATTTT
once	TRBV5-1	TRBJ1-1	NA	CASREQTNTEAFF	TGCGCCAGCAGGGAGCAGACTAACACTGAAGCTTTCTTT
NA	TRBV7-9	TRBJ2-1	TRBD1	CASSFTRDRGISYNEQFF	TGTGCCAGCAGCTTCACCCGGGACAGGGGGATTTCCTACAATGAGCAGTTCTTC
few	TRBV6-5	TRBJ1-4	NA	CASSYSGARNEKLFF	TGTGCCAGCAGTTACTCAGGGGCCCGAAATGAAAAACTGTTTTTT
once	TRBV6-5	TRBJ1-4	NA	CASSYSSGSQEKLFF	TGTGCCAGCAGTTACTCGAGCGGGAGCCAGGAAAAACTGTTTTTT
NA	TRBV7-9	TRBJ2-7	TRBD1	CSSDRGGEQYF	TGTTCCTCGGACAGGGGAGGGGAGCAGTACTTC
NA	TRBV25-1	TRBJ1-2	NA	CASSWGEAGYTF	TGTGCCAGCAGCTGGGGGGAGGCTGGCTACACCTTC
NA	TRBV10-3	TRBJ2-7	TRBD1	CAIRTQGAHEQYF	TGTGCCATCAGGACCCAGGGGGCCCACGAGCAGTACTTC
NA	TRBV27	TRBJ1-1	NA	CASSLRGNTEAFF	TGTGCCAGCAGTCTAAGGGGGAACACTGAAGCTTTCTTT
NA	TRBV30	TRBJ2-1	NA	CAWSRDMYNEQFF	TGTGCCTGGTCCCGGGACATGTACAATGAGCAGTTCTTC
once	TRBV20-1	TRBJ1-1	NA	CRWGRATEAFF	TGCAGATGGGGCAGGGCCACTGAAGCTTTCTTT
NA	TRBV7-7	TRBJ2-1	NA	CAVVVGTDVYYRDEQFF	TGTGCCGTGGTCGTAGGGACGGATGTATACTACAGGGATGAGCAGTTCTTC
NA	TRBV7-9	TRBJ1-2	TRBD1	CASSSTAEGAWWGYTF	TGTGCCAGCAGCTCCACGGCGGAGGGGGCGTGGTGGGGCTACACCTTC